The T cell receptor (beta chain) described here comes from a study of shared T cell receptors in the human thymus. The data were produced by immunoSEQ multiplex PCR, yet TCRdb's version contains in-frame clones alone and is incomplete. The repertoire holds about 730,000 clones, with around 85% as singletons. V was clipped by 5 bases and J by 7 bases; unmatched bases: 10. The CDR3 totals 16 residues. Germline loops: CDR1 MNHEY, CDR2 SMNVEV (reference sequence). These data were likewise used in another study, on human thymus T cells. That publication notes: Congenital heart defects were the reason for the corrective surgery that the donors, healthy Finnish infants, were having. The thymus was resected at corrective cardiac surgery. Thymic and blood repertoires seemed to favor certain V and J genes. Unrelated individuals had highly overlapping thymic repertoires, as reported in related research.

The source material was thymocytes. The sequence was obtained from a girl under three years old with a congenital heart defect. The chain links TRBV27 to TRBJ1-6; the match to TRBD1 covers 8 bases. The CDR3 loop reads CASSARQGTLNSPLHF. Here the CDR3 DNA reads TGTGCCAGCAGTGCACGACAGGGGACCCTGAATTCACCCCTCCACTTT.